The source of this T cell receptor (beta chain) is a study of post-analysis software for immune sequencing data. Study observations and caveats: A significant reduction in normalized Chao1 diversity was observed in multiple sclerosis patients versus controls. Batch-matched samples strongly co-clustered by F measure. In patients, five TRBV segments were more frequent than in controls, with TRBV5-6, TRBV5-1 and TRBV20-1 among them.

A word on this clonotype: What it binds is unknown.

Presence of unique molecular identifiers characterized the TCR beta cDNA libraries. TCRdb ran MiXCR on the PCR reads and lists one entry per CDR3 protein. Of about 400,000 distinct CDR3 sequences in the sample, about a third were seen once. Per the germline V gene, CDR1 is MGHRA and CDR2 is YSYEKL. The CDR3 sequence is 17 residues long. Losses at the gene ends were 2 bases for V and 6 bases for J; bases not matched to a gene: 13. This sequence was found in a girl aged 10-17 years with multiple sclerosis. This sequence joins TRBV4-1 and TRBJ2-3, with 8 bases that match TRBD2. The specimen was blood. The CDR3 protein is CASSQPLQPGTRDTQYF. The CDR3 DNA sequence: TGCGCCAGCAGCCAACCACTACAGCCCGGGACTAGGGATACGCAGTATTTT.